A selection of T cell receptor beta chains follows, all from one sample in a study of OX40 agonist ivuxolimab in advanced cancers. Repertoires were generated with immunoSEQ multiplex PCR, while TCRdb's copy carries only in-frame clones and drops some. Of about 40,000 clones in the sample, approximately 89% were seen once. The sample in question was CD4+ or CD8+ T cells sorted from blood, obtained in a trial of the OX40 agonist ivuxolimab. These receptors all come from an adult with an advanced solid tumor such as melanoma, head and neck, liver or kidney cancer. CDR3s include the opening cysteine and the closing phenylalanine or tryptophan. Each record gives: J gene, V gene, D gene, CDR3 protein, CDR3 DNA. D genes are given only for firm matches.

>TRBJ2-1|TRBV7-9|TRBD2
CASSQAGVSSYNEQFF
TGTGCCAGCAGCCAAGCGGGAGTGAGCTCCTACAATGAGCAGTTCTTC
>TRBJ1-5|TRBV27|NA
CASSPRRNSNQPQHF
TGTGCCAGCAGTCCAAGACGGAATAGCAATCAGCCCCAGCATTTT
>TRBJ2-7|TRBV27|TRBD2
CASLGLAGPYEQYF
TGTGCCAGCCTGGGACTAGCGGGTCCCTACGAGCAGTACTTC
>TRBJ2-7|TRBV28|NA
CASSLLSLGEQYF
TGTGCCAGCAGTTTATTAAGTTTAGGCGAGCAGTACTTC
>TRBJ2-7|TRBV30|TRBD2
CACGLAATYEQYF
TGTGCCTGCGGACTAGCGGCCACCTACGAGCAGTACTTC
>TRBJ1-4|TRBV27|NA
CASSFTNEKLFF
TGTGCCAGCAGTTTTACTAATGAAAAACTGTTTTTT
>TRBJ2-7|TRBV4-2|TRBD1
CASSQDRRGPDEQYF
TGTGCCAGCAGCCAAGATCGCAGGGGGCCCGACGAGCAGTACTTC
>TRBJ1-1|TRBV6-5|NA
CAARIGPLNTEAFF
TGTGCCGCCCGAATCGGGCCTTTGAACACTGAAGCTTTCTTT
>TRBJ1-1|TRBV4-1|NA
CASSQGRSGEAFF
TGCGCCAGCAGCCAAGGGAGATCCGGTGAAGCTTTCTTT
>TRBJ2-2|TRBV28|NA
CASSFPWGTGELFF
TGTGCCAGCAGTTTCCCCTGGGGAACCGGGGAGCTGTTTTTT
>TRBJ2-1|TRBV30|TRBD2
CAWSVPLRGGRYYNEQFF
TGTGCCTGGAGTGTACCCTTAAGGGGCGGGAGGTACTACAATGAGCAGTTCTTC
>TRBJ2-7|TRBV10-3|NA
CAIGESLSYEQYF
TGTGCCATCGGGGAGTCTCTCTCCTACGAGCAGTACTTC
>TRBJ1-1|TRBV28|NA
CASSLGRGLNTEAFF
TGTGCCAGCAGTTTGGGCCGGGGCTTGAACACTGAAGCTTTCTTT
>TRBJ2-3|TRBV2|NA
CASSELAGDTQYF
TGTGCCAGCAGTGAACTAGCTGGAGATACGCAGTATTTT
>TRBJ2-1|TRBV5-5|TRBD2
CASSFRWTSGRRNEQFF
TGTGCCAGCAGCTTTCGATGGACTAGCGGGAGAAGGAATGAGCAGTTCTTC
>TRBJ1-5|TRBV2|TRBD1
CASSEASQGQRRNQPQHF
TGTGCCAGCAGTGAAGCTTCCCAGGGACAGAGGCGCAATCAGCCCCAGCATTTT
>TRBJ1-1|TRBV29-1|NA
CSVDSGTEAFF
TGCAGCGTTGATTCGGGCACTGAAGCTTTCTTT
>TRBJ1-2|TRBV7-8|TRBD1
CASSSPGQENYGYTF
TGTGCCAGCAGCTCCCCGGGACAGGAGAACTATGGCTACACCTTC
>TRBJ2-2|TRBV27|NA
CASGLVSGELFF
TGTGCCAGCGGGCTAGTCTCCGGGGAGCTGTTTTTT
>TRBJ2-7|TRBV30|TRBD1
CAWRGQYEQYF
TGTGCCTGGAGGGGACAGTACGAGCAGTACTTC
>TRBJ2-7|TRBV11-2|NA
CASSLGRYEQYF
TGTGCCAGCAGTTTGGGGAGGTACGAGCAGTACTTC
>TRBJ2-3|TRBV9|NA
CASSAWGGTDTQYF
TGTGCCAGCAGCGCTTGGGGCGGAACAGATACGCAGTATTTT
>TRBJ2-5|TRBV11-2|NA
CASSLEGVWETQYF
TGTGCCAGCAGCTTAGAGGGGGTATGGGAGACCCAGTACTTC
>TRBJ2-2|TRBV27|NA
CASSTSENFNTGELFF
TGTGCCAGCAGTACATCAGAAAACTTTAACACCGGGGAGCTGTTTTTT
>TRBJ2-5|TRBV28|NA
CASSLGRENQYF
TGTGCCAGCAGTTTAGGCAGGGAGAACCAGTACTTC
>TRBJ2-3|TRBV9|TRBD2
CASSVGSGGSDTQYF
TGTGCCAGCAGCGTAGGGAGTGGCGGGAGTGATACGCAGTATTTT
>TRBJ2-3|TRBV5-6|TRBD1
CASSLVGQGEDTQYF
TGTGCCAGCAGCTTGGTGGGACAGGGGGAGGATACGCAGTATTTT
>TRBJ2-1|TRBV28|NA
CASSFVSYNEQFF
TGTGCCAGCAGTTTTGTCTCCTACAATGAGCAGTTCTTC